These T cell receptor beta chains were read from a single sample in a study of identical twins. A single record per CDR3 protein comes from TCRdb applying MiXCR to the 5' RACE reads. The sample yields about 660,000 distinct CDR3 sequences, more than 6.5% seen once. The same sample was also used in a study of yellow fever vaccine responses in identical twins.

Sequenced: PBMCs. These receptors were collected from a woman between 18 and 29 years old in good health. CDR3s include the opening cysteine and the closing phenylalanine or tryptophan. Fields, in order: J gene, clone size, V gene, D gene, CDR3 protein, CDR3 DNA. A D gene is named only where the DNA matches it firmly. The size entry is marked missing in some rows and otherwise reads once, few, many or a size class.

j_gene: TRBJ1-1; abundance: -; v_gene: TRBV19; d_gene: -; CDR3aa: CASSRGATMNTEAFF; CDR3nt: TGTGCCAGTAGCCGGGGCGCGACGATGAACACTGAAGCTTTCTTT
j_gene: TRBJ2-2; abundance: many; v_gene: TRBV15; d_gene: -; CDR3aa: CATSRQNRHTGELFF; CDR3nt: TGTGCCACCAGCAGACAGAACCGCCACACCGGGGAGCTGTTTTTT
j_gene: TRBJ1-2; abundance: -; v_gene: TRBV7-3; d_gene: -; CDR3aa: CASSLWGGRNYHGYTF; CDR3nt: TGTGCCAGCAGCTTGTGGGGGGGCCGAAACTATCATGGCTACACCTTC
j_gene: TRBJ2-5; abundance: once; v_gene: TRBV7-9; d_gene: -; CDR3aa: CASSPFTVFQETQYF; CDR3nt: TGTGCCAGCAGCCCATTCACGGTCTTCCAAGAGACCCAGTACTTC
j_gene: TRBJ2-7; abundance: -; v_gene: TRBV11-3; d_gene: -; CDR3aa: CASSLDQTYEQYF; CDR3nt: TGTGCCAGCAGCTTAGATCAAACCTACGAGCAGTACTTC
j_gene: TRBJ1-5; abundance: few; v_gene: TRBV3-1; d_gene: -; CDR3aa: CASSQEGTSSNQPQHF; CDR3nt: TGTGCCAGCAGCCAAGAGGGAACATCTAGCAATCAGCCCCAGCATTTT
j_gene: TRBJ1-6; abundance: -; v_gene: TRBV7-8; d_gene: TRBD1; CDR3aa: CASSPLGTGDSPLHF; CDR3nt: TGTGCCAGCAGCCCTCTTGGGACAGGGGACTCACCCCTCCACTTT
j_gene: TRBJ2-7; abundance: -; v_gene: TRBV6-5; d_gene: -; CDR3aa: CASVGQAYVEQYF; CDR3nt: TGTGCCAGCGTTGGGCAGGCCTACGTCGAGCAGTACTTC
j_gene: TRBJ2-3; abundance: few; v_gene: TRBV3-1; d_gene: -; CDR3aa: CASSQVAVGATDTQYF; CDR3nt: TGTGCCAGCAGCCAAGTGGCGGTTGGAGCCACAGATACGCAGTATTTT
j_gene: TRBJ1-4; abundance: -; v_gene: TRBV15; d_gene: TRBD1; CDR3aa: CATSRARQGMVPMVRFF; CDR3nt: TGTGCCACCAGCAGAGCCAGACAGGGGATGGTACCCATGGTCCGATTTTTT
j_gene: TRBJ2-3; abundance: few; v_gene: TRBV5-1; d_gene: -; CDR3aa: CASKGDRAQRGAFTDTQYF; CDR3nt: TGCGCCAGCAAGGGGGACAGGGCACAGCGGGGGGCCTTCACAGATACGCAGTATTTT
j_gene: TRBJ1-6; abundance: few; v_gene: TRBV6-2/TRBV6-3; d_gene: -; CDR3aa: CDLGRSPLHF; CDR3nt: TGCGACTTGGGGAGGTCACCCCTCCACTTT
j_gene: TRBJ2-5; abundance: -; v_gene: TRBV4-1; d_gene: -; CDR3aa: CASSQTWGASQETQYF; CDR3nt: TGCGCCAGCAGCCAGACCTGGGGAGCATCCCAAGAGACCCAGTACTTC
j_gene: TRBJ2-5; abundance: few; v_gene: TRBV25-1; d_gene: TRBD2; CDR3aa: CASSGSGGRQETQYF; CDR3nt: TGTGCCAGCAGTGGGAGCGGGGGGCGCCAGGAGACCCAGTACTTC
j_gene: TRBJ1-1; abundance: few; v_gene: TRBV28; d_gene: TRBD1; CDR3aa: CASRTTGGIRTEAFF; CDR3nt: TGTGCCAGCAGAACGACAGGGGGGATCCGCACTGAAGCTTTCTTT
j_gene: TRBJ2-7; abundance: -; v_gene: TRBV28; d_gene: -; CDR3aa: CASSFPILGSYEQYF; CDR3nt: TGTGCCAGCAGTTTCCCAATCCTAGGCTCCTACGAGCAGTACTTC
j_gene: TRBJ2-7; abundance: few; v_gene: TRBV4-3; d_gene: TRBD2; CDR3aa: CASSQDRGLAGNEQYF; CDR3nt: TGCGCCAGCAGCCAAGATCGGGGGCTAGCGGGAAATGAGCAGTACTTC
j_gene: TRBJ2-5; abundance: -; v_gene: TRBV3-1; d_gene: TRBD1; CDR3aa: CASSQAGGGIETQYF; CDR3nt: TGTGCCAGCAGCCAGGCAGGGGGCGGTATAGAGACCCAGTACTTC
j_gene: TRBJ2-1; abundance: many; v_gene: TRBV30; d_gene: TRBD1; CDR3aa: CAWSVGTGGEQFF; CDR3nt: TGTGCCTGGAGTGTGGGGACAGGGGGTGAGCAGTTCTTC
j_gene: TRBJ2-3; abundance: -; v_gene: TRBV18; d_gene: -; CDR3aa: CASSPEGGLTDTQYF; CDR3nt: TGTGCCAGCTCACCAGAGGGCGGACTCACAGATACGCAGTATTTT
j_gene: TRBJ1-4; abundance: many; v_gene: TRBV20-1; d_gene: -; CDR3aa: CSARDHQGPANEKLFF; CDR3nt: TGCAGTGCTAGAGATCACCAGGGACCGGCTAATGAAAAACTGTTTTTT
j_gene: TRBJ2-3; abundance: -; v_gene: TRBV19; d_gene: TRBD2; CDR3aa: CASRKDGGARTDTQYF; CDR3nt: TGTGCCAGTAGGAAAGACGGGGGGGCTCGAACAGATACGCAGTATTTT
j_gene: TRBJ2-6; abundance: -; v_gene: TRBV18; d_gene: -; CDR3aa: CASSPLPAPTVPSGANVLTF; CDR3nt: TGTGCCAGCTCACCACTTCCCGCACCGACAGTCCCCTCTGGGGCCAACGTCCTGACTTTC
j_gene: TRBJ2-3; abundance: -; v_gene: TRBV6-6; d_gene: TRBD2; CDR3aa: CASSQGLADTQYF; CDR3nt: TGTGCCAGCAGTCAGGGACTAGCGGATACGCAGTATTTT
j_gene: TRBJ2-1; abundance: -; v_gene: TRBV4-2; d_gene: TRBD2; CDR3aa: CASSRSSGGADEQFF; CDR3nt: TGTGCCAGCAGCCGTTCTAGCGGGGGGGCGGATGAGCAGTTCTTC
j_gene: TRBJ2-7; abundance: -; v_gene: TRBV5-1; d_gene: -; CDR3aa: CASSLVLGPPDEQYF; CDR3nt: TGCGCCAGCAGCTTGGTCCTAGGACCCCCGGACGAGCAGTACTTC
j_gene: TRBJ2-5; abundance: -; v_gene: TRBV5-1; d_gene: -; CDR3aa: CASSLMGVQETQYF; CDR3nt: TGCGCCAGCAGCCTAATGGGGGTCCAAGAGACCCAGTACTTC
j_gene: TRBJ2-1; abundance: -; v_gene: TRBV9; d_gene: -; CDR3aa: CASSVPFGGGPNEQFF; CDR3nt: TGTGCCAGCAGCGTCCCATTTGGGGGGGGGCCGAATGAGCAGTTCTTC
j_gene: TRBJ2-5; abundance: many; v_gene: TRBV4-1; d_gene: TRBD1; CDR3aa: CASSQDGTGVGTQYF; CDR3nt: TGCGCCAGCAGCCAAGATGGGACAGGGGTAGGGACCCAGTACTTC
j_gene: TRBJ2-1; abundance: many; v_gene: TRBV29-1; d_gene: TRBD1; CDR3aa: CSVEGRQGQYNEQFF; CDR3nt: TGCAGCGTTGAAGGTAGGCAGGGACAGTACAATGAGCAGTTCTTC
j_gene: TRBJ2-2; abundance: many; v_gene: TRBV12-3/TRBV12-4; d_gene: -; CDR3aa: CASSPDSPNTGELFF; CDR3nt: TGTGCCAGCAGCCCGGACAGCCCTAACACCGGGGAGCTGTTTTTT
j_gene: TRBJ2-2; abundance: -; v_gene: TRBV4-1; d_gene: TRBD1; CDR3aa: CASSQGRGITGELFF; CDR3nt: TGCGCCAGCAGCCAGGGCAGGGGGATCACCGGGGAGCTGTTTTTT
j_gene: TRBJ1-1; abundance: many; v_gene: TRBV20-1; d_gene: -; CDR3aa: CSAKKAQIRTEAFF; CDR3nt: TGCAGTGCTAAAAAGGCACAGATCCGCACTGAAGCTTTCTTT
j_gene: TRBJ2-5; abundance: many; v_gene: TRBV5-1; d_gene: -; CDR3aa: CASSLQGEETQYF; CDR3nt: TGCGCCAGCAGCTTGCAAGGGGAAGAGACCCAGTACTTC
j_gene: TRBJ2-3; abundance: -; v_gene: TRBV20-1; d_gene: TRBD1; CDR3aa: CSAQDRSLTDTQYF; CDR3nt: TGCAGTGCTCAGGACAGGTCCCTCACAGATACGCAGTATTTT
j_gene: TRBJ2-1; abundance: -; v_gene: TRBV5-1; d_gene: TRBD1; CDR3aa: CASSPSTTTGTNEQFF; CDR3nt: TGCGCCAGCAGCCCATCCACCACGACAGGGACAAATGAGCAGTTCTTC